This T cell receptor beta chain was sequenced for a study of response to subunit inactivated influenza vaccine. The CDR3 covers 20 residues. Per germline, CDR1 LGHNA and CDR2 YNFKEQ. Between the trimmed V and J ends, which lost 4 bases and 0 bases, there was a span of 22 bases. This clonotype was found a few times. Its antigen is not known. Study results and caveats: Each seasonal flu vaccination may recruit only limited new T cells, authors suggested.

TCRdb re-derived calls from the RT-PCR reads in MiXCR, one entry per CDR3 protein. Of approximately 680,000 distinct CDR3 sequences listed, 15% to 19% are singletons. The receptor was derived from a man between 50 and 59 years old who received an inactivated influenza vaccine. This chain links TRBV4-2 with TRBJ1-6; D remains ambiguous. The material was PBMCs from blood, obtained about 13 days after vaccination. The CDR3 DNA is TGTGCCAGCAGCCCTACTCCGATCGGGCCCTCGAGCTCCTATAATTCACCCCTCCACTTT. It encodes CASSPTPIGPSSSYNSPLHF.